This T cell receptor beta chain is from a study of cytomegalovirus exposure and HLA in healthy donors. Findings of the study overall: It was in a later analysis that TCR association rates were seen to vary by HLA locus, highest for DRB1 and lowest for HLA-C. Solely CMV serostatus was available to characterize immune exposure.

Germline CDR1 reads MNHEY; CDR2 reads SVGAGI. The CDR3 loop spans 15 amino acids. The trim removed 4 bases at V and 4 bases at J, leaving 8 bases unmatched. PCR employed 60 Vbeta and 13 Jbeta primers. Data came from immunoSEQ multiplex PCR; TCRdb stores just in-frame clones and leaves some out. The data contain more than 90,000 clones, roughly 80% of them seen just once; the ten biggest clones take up around 4.9%. Details on this clone: As yet, its antigen is unknown.

The clonotype was recovered from a man aged 45-65 years in good health and CMV-seropositive. The chain combines TRBV6-5 with TRBJ2-7; the match to TRBD1 covers 9 bases. Sequenced input: PBMCs. The CDR3: CASSSSGQGMYEQYF. CDR3 bases: TGTGCCAGCAGTTCCTCGGGACAGGGAATGTACGAGCAGTACTTC.